This T cell receptor (beta chain) derives from a study of response to subunit inactivated influenza vaccine. The study, taken as a whole, reports: With each seasonal influenza vaccination, the authors suggested, few new T cells are recruited.

There are 14 residues in the CDR3. Trimming cost V 5 bases and J 4 bases; bases outside gene matches: 5. From germline, CDR1 is DFQATT and CDR2 SNEGSKA (reference sequence). A word on this clonotype: Its target is unknown.

A single record per CDR3 protein comes from TCRdb applying MiXCR to the RT-PCR reads. The sample lists about 530,000 distinct CDR3 sequences, about an eighth seen once, with roughly a tenth in the top ten. This clonotype was obtained from a man in his fifties or sixties who received an inactivated influenza vaccine. This sample comprised PBMCs from blood, obtained on the day of vaccination. This chain uses TRBV20-1 with TRBJ2-3; 11 bases are shared with TRBD2. The CDR3: CSALLAGVADTQYF. CDR3 bases: TGCAGTGCTTTACTAGCGGGAGTTGCAGATACGCAGTATTTT.